This is a list of T cell receptor beta chains from one sample in a study of shared clonotypes between healthy human individuals. TCRdb keeps only in-frame clones here, not all; method: immunoSEQ multiplex PCR. The sample holds about 2.1 million clones, 90% to 95% seen once. The sequenced sample was naive CD8+ T cells from PBMCs. The receptors were sampled from a man between 18 and 35 years old in good health. Some clones in this sample may be carry-over from other donors' samples. Each CDR3 is given with its conserved first and last residue. A D gene is named only where the DNA matches it firmly. Part of the rows lack a size; the others show once, few, many or a class for expanded clones.

D gene,J gene,clone size,V gene,CDR3 protein,CDR3 DNA
TRBD1,TRBJ2-3,.,TRBV6-5,CASSSGQGPDTQYF,TGTGCCAGCAGTAGCGGACAGGGGCCAGATACGCAGTATTTT
.,TRBJ1-2,.,TRBV30,CAWSQGGGYTF,TGTGCCTGGAGTCAGGGAGGAGGCTACACCTTC
TRBD1,TRBJ1-1,.,TRBV15,CATSSPLRDTGAPKAEAFF,TGTGCCACCAGCAGTCCCCTTCGGGACACAGGGGCACCCAAGGCTGAAGCTTTCTTT
.,TRBJ2-6,.,TRBV27,CASSLGPGSGANVLTF,TGTGCCAGCAGTTTAGGACCCGGGTCTGGGGCCAACGTCCTGACTTTC
.,TRBJ1-5,.,TRBV7-9,CASSSGPYSNQPQHF,TGTGCCAGCAGCTCGGGACCCTATAGCAATCAGCCCCAGCATTTT
.,TRBJ2-2,.,TRBV27,CASSSLGTGELFF,TGTGCCAGCAGTTCACTGGGCACCGGGGAGCTGTTTTTT
TRBD2,TRBJ2-1,once,TRBV4-1,CASSQDVASGSNEQFF,TGCGCCAGCAGCCAAGATGTGGCTAGCGGGAGCAATGAGCAGTTCTTC
.,TRBJ1-1,.,TRBV29-1,CSVEAPRVGTEAFF,TGCAGCGTTGAAGCTCCACGGGTGGGCACTGAAGCTTTCTTT
.,TRBJ1-1,.,TRBV4-1,CASSQDPEVTEAFF,TGCGCCAGCAGCCAAGACCCAGAGGTTACTGAAGCTTTCTTT
.,TRBJ1-1,.,TRBV11-2,CASSAREGVNTEAFF,TGTGCCAGCAGCGCCCGGGAGGGGGTGAACACTGAAGCTTTCTTT
TRBD1,TRBJ2-7,.,TRBV29-1,CSARTGSSYEQYF,TGCAGCGCGCGGACAGGGAGCTCCTACGAGCAGTACTTC
.,TRBJ1-5,.,TRBV30,CAWSTLLGSNQPQHF,TGTGCCTGGAGTACTCTATTGGGTAGCAATCAGCCCCAGCATTTT
TRBD2,TRBJ2-5,.,TRBV5-6,CASSLGGGETQYF,TGTGCCAGCAGCTTGGGCGGGGGAGAGACCCAGTACTTC
.,TRBJ2-7,.,TRBV4-1,CASSQLGAVKYF,TGCGCCAGCAGCCAGCTCGGCGCCGTGAAGTACTTC
.,TRBJ2-7,.,TRBV28,CASSHLGDTYEQYF,TGTGCCAGCAGCCACCTCGGGGACACCTACGAGCAGTACTTC
.,TRBJ1-3,.,TRBV4-2,CASSQTSQAYHSGNTIYF,TGTGCCAGCAGCCAGACATCACAGGCATACCACTCTGGAAACACCATATATTTT
TRBD2,TRBJ2-7,.,TRBV28,CASSFSGSWNEQYF,TGTGCCAGCAGTTTTAGCGGGAGTTGGAACGAGCAGTACTTC
.,TRBJ2-7,.,TRBV5-1,CASSLGRDGAYEQYF,TGCGCCAGCAGCTTGGGCCGGGACGGTGCCTACGAGCAGTACTTC
.,TRBJ2-7,.,TRBV2,CASLLWSSYEQYF,TGTGCCAGCCTTCTTTGGAGCTCCTACGAGCAGTACTTC